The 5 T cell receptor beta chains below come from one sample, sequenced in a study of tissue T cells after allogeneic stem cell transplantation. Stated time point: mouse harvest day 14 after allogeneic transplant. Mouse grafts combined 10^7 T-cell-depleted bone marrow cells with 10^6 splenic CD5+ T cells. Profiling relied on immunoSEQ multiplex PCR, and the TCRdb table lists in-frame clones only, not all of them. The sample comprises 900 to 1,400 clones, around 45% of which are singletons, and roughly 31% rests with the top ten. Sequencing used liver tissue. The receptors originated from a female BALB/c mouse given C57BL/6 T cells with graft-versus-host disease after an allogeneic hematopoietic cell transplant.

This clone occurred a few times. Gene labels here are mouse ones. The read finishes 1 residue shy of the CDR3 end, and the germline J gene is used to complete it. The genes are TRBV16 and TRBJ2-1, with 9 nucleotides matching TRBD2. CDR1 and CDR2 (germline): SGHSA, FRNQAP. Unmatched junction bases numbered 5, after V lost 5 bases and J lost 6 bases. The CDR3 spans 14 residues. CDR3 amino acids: CASSPWGGGAEQFF. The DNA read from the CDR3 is TGTGCAAGCAGCCCCTGGGGGGGAGGTGCTGAGCAGTTC. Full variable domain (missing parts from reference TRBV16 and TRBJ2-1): NAGVIQTPRHKVTGKGQEATLWCEPISGHSAVFWYRQTIVQGLEFLTYFRNQAPIDDSGMPKERFSAQMPNQSHSTLKIQSTQPQDSAVYLCASSPWGGGAEQFFGPGTRLTVL.

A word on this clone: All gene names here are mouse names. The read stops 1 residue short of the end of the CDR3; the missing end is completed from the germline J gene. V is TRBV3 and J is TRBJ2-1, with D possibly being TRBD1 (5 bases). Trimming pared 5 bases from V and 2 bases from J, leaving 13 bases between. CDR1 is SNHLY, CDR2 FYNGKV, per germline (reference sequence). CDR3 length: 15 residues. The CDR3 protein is CASSPRQGYYAEQFF. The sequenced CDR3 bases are TGTGCCAGCAGCCCCCGGCAGGGATACTATGCTGAGCAGTTC.

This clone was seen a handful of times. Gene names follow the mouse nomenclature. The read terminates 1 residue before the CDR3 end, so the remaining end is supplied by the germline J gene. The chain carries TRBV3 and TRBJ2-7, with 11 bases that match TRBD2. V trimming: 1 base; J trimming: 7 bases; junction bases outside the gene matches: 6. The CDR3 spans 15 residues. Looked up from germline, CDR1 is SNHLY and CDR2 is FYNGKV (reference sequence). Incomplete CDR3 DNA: TGTGCCAGCAGCTTAGATGGACTGGGGGGAAGGGAACAGTAC. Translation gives CASSLDGLGGREQY. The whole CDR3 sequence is CASSLDGLGGREQYF. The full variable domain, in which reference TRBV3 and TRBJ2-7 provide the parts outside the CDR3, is GPKVLQIPSHQIIDMGQMVTLNCDPVSNHLYFYWYKQILGQQMEFLVNFYNGKVMEKSKLFKDQFSVERPDGSYFTLKIQPTALEDSAVYFCASSLDGLGGREQYFGPGTRLTVL.

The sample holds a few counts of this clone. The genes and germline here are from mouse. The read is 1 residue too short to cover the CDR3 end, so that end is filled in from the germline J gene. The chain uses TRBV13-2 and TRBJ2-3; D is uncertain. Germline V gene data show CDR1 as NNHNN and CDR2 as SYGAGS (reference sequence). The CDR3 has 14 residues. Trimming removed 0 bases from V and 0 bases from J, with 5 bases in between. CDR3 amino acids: CASGDEHSAETLYF. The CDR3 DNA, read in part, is TGTGCCAGCGGTGATGAACATAGTGCAGAAACGCTGTAT.

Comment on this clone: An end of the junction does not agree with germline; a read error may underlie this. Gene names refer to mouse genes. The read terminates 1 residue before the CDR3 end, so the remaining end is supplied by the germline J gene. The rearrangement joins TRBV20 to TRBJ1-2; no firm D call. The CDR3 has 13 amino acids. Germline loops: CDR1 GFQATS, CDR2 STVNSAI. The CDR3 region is CSAREGGNSDYTF. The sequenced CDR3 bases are TGTAGTGCTAGGGAGGGAGGAAACTCCGACTACACC.